This T cell receptor (beta chain) comes out of a study of T cell changes during pregnancy in multiple sclerosis. With 5 bases clipped from V and 6 bases from J, the junction kept 3 bases outside the gene matches. Germline V CDR1 and CDR2: MNHEY, SVGAGI. This CDR3 has 12 amino acids. This table comes from immunoSEQ multiplex PCR, and its TCRdb copy is limited to in-frame clones, with some not included. The sample has 20,000 to 30,000 clones, more than 75% seen once; the top ten hold 9% to 9.5%. The V and J genes are TRBV6-5 and TRBJ1-2, with 7 bases identical to TRBD1. The receptor was isolated from a female donor in good health, enrolled as a control in a pregnancy study. Sample: CD8+ T cells from peripheral blood mononuclear cells, taken in the third trimester of pregnancy. This CDR3 reads CASSPGGNGYTF. DNA for the CDR3: TGTGCCAGCAGTCCAGGGGGGAATGGCTACACCTTC.